Below are 2 T cell receptor beta chains sequenced from a single sample in a study of T cells in women clearing cervical HPV infection. Using immunoSEQ multiplex PCR, the repertoire was profiled, and TCRdb retains in-frame clones only, with some absent. This repertoire includes fewer than 30,000 clones. Sequencing was done on a sample of blood buffy coat. These TCRs come from a woman aged 18-69 years with a cervical HPV16 infection that either progressed to CIN3+ or cleared (not recorded which).

Worth noting for this clone: From the germline J gene comes the end of the CDR3, since the read stops 3 residues before it. The genes are TRBV18 and TRBJ2-1, with 7 bases identical to TRBD2. The germline V gene has CDR1 KGHSH and CDR2 LQKENI. The CDR3 runs 15 residues. With V trimmed by 1 base and J by 2 bases, 2 bases remained unmatched. The sequenced part of the CDR3 DNA is TGTGCCAGCTCACCACGGGGGGGGACCTACAATGAG. It specifies CASSPRGGTYNE. The CDR3 as a whole reads CASSPRGGTYNEQFF. Together with reference TRBV18 and TRBJ2-1, the CDR3 gives the full variable domain: NAGVMQNPRHLVRRRGQEARLRCSPMKGHSHVYWYRQLPEEGLKFMVYLQKENIIDESGMPKERFSAEFPKEGPSILRIQQVVRGDSAAYFCASSPRGGTYNEQFFGPGTRLTVL.

A remark on this clone: The CDR3 extends 3 residues past the end of the read, so its final part is completed from the germline J gene. The rearrangement joins TRBV7-2 to TRBJ2-7; TRBD2 aligns across 7 bases. Germline V gives CDR1 SGHTA, CDR2 FQGNSA. V was clipped by 1 base and J by 2 bases; unmatched bases: 2. CDR3 length: 14 residues. The chain's CDR3 is CASSLGAGPYEQYF. The sequenced CDR3 bases are TGTGCCAGCAGCTTAGGAGCGGGGCCCTACGAG.